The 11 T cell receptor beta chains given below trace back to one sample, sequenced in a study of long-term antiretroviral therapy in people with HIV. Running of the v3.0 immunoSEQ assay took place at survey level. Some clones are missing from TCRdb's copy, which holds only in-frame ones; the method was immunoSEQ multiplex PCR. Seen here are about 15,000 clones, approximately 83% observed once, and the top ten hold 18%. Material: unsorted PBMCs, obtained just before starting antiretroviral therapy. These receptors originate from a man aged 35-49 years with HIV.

In DNA form, the CDR3 reads TGTGCCAGCAACCCAGGACACCAGGCCCAGCCCCAGCATTTT. Its translation is CASNPGHQAQPQHF. V usage is TRBV2 and J usage is TRBJ1-5; maybe TRBD1 (5 bases). Germline V gene lookup returns CDR1 SNHLY and CDR2 FYNNEI. Trimming took 7 bases from V and 7 from J, leaving 17 bases between them. The CDR3 length is 14 residues.

The CDR3 sequence is CASSTGTPAADTQYF. CDR3 sequence (DNA): TGCGCCAGCAGCACCGGGACACCGGCGGCAGATACGCAGTATTTT. The chain joins TRBV5-1 to TRBJ2-3, with a tentative D call TRBD1 (6 bases). The CDR3 is 15 residues long. Germline-derived CDR1 and CDR2 are SGHRS and YFSETQ. The V and J ends lost 4 bases and 4 bases respectively, with 16 bases between them.

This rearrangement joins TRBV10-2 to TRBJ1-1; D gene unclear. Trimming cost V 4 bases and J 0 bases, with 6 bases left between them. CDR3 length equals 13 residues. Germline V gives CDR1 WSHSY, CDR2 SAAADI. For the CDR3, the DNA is TGCGCCAGCAGTGGGCAGCTGAACACTGAAGCTTTCTTT. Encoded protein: CASSGQLNTEAFF.

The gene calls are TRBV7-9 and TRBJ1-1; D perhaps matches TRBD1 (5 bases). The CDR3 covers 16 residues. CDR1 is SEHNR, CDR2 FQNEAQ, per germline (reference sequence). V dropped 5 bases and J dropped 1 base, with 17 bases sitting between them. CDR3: CASSLRGVGRNTEAFF. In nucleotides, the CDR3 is TGTGCCAGCAGCCTAAGGGGTGTGGGCAGGAACACTGAAGCTTTCTTT.

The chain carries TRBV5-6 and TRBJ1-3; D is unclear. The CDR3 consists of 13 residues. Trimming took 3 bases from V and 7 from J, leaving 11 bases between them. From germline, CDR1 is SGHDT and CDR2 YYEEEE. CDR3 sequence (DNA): TGTGCCAGCAGCTGGCTGTTGGGGAACACCATATATTTT. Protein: CASSWLLGNTIYF. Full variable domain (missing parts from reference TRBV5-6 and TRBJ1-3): DAGVTQSPTHLIKTRGQQVTLRCSPKSGHDTVSWYQQALGQGPQFIFQYYEEEERQRGNFPDRFSGHQFPNYSSELNVNALLLGDSALYLCASSWLLGNTIYFGEGSWLTVV.

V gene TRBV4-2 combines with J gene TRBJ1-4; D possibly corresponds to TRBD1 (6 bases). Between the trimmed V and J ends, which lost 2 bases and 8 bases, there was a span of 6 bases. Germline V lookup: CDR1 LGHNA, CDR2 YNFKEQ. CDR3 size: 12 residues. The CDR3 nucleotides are TGTGCCAGCAGCCAAACAGGGGAAAAACTGTTTTTT. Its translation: CASSQTGEKLFF.

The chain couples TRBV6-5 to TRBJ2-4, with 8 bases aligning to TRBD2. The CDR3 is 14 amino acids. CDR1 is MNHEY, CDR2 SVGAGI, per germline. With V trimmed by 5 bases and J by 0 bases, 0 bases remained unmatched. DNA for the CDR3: TGTGCCAGCAGTCTAGCGGGAGCCAAAAACATTCAGTACTTC. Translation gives CASSLAGAKNIQYF.

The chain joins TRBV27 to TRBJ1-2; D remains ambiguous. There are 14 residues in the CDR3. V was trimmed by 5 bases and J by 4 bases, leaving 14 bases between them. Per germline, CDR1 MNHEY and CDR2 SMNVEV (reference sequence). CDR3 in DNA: TGTGCCAGCAGTCCCGAAACACCGGGCTATGGCTACACCTTC. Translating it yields CASSPETPGYGYTF.

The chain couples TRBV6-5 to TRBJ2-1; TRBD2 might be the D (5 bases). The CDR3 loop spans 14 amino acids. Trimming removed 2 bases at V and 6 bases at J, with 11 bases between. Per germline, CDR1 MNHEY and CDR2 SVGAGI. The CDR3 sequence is CASSYRGLRNEQFF. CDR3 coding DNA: TGTGCCAGCAGTTACCGCGGACTGCGCAATGAGCAGTTCTTC.

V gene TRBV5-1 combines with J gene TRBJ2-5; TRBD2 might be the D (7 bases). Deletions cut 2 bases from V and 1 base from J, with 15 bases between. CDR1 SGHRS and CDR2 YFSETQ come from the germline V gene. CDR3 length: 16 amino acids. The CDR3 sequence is CASSFPPGGRQETQYF. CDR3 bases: TGCGCCAGCAGCTTCCCGCCCGGGGGGCGCCAAGAGACCCAGTACTTC. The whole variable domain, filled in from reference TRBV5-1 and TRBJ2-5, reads KAGVTQTPRYLIKTRGQQVTLSCSPISGHRSVSWYQQTPGQGLQFLFEYFSETQRNKGNFPGRFSGRQFSNSRSEMNVSTLELGDSALYLCASSFPPGGRQETQYFGPGTRLLVL.

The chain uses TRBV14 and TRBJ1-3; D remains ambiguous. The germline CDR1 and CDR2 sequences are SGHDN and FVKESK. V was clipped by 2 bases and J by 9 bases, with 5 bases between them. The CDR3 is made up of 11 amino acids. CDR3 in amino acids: CASSQLGTIYF. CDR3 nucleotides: TGTGCCAGCAGCCAATTAGGCACCATATATTTT. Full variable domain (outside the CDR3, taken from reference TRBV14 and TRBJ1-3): EAGVTQFPSHSVIEKGQTVTLRCDPISGHDNLYWYRRVMGKEIKFLLHFVKESKQDESGMPNNRFLAERTGGTYSTLKVQPAELEDSGVYFCASSQLGTIYFGEGSWLTVV.